The sequence of this TCR beta chain was determined in a study of shared clonotypes between healthy human individuals. Clones were sequenced by immunoSEQ multiplex PCR, and TCRdb holds only the in-frame ones, with some missing. The sample has 2 million to 3 million clones; 90% to 95% are singletons. The CDR3 has 16 residues. With 2 bases removed from V and 4 bases from J, the gap between germline ends came to 17 bases. Germline CDR1 reads MNHEY; CDR2 reads SMNVEV (reference sequence). The TCR sequence derives from a man aged 18 to 30 in good health. The sequenced material came from naive CD4+ T cells sorted from blood. Sample subset: CD45RA+ positively selected. The chain is built from TRBV27 and TRBJ1-2; a weak D match, TRBD1 (5 bases). CDR3 DNA sequence: TGTGCCAGCAGTTTAGGGGGTTTGCGGGGACGCTATGGCTACACCTTC. It codes for CASSLGGLRGRYGYTF.